These 14 T cell receptor beta chains were all obtained from the same sample, sequenced in a study of T cells in Graves' hyperthyroidism and ophthalmopathy. TCR beta CDR3 regions were amplified from RNA transcripts. First-round RT-PCR of the TCR CDR3 relied on the HTBI primer set. TCRdb used MiXCR to reprocess the multiplex PCR reads, holding one entry per CDR3 protein. The sample yields 350,000 to 400,000 distinct CDR3 sequences, 15% seen once. Sequencing was carried out using blood. The receptors were sampled from a woman aged 25 to 39 with Graves' hyperthyroidism.

This clonotype was recorded many times. The V call is TRBV7-9, the J call TRBJ1-1; D unresolved. Germline CDR1 SEHNR, CDR2 FQNEAQ (reference sequence). V was cut by 8 bases and J by 1 base, with 20 bases left in between. The CDR3 extends over 16 amino acids. The CDR3 sequence: CASEPPWQPENTEAFF. CDR3 in DNA: TGTGCCAGCGAGCCTCCGTGGCAGCCCGAGAACACTGAAGCTTTCTTT.

In this sample, this clonotype turned up a few times. CDR3 loop: CASSLNADLTYEQYF. CDR3 bases: TGTGCCAGCAGTTTAAACGCGGACCTTACCTACGAGCAGTACTTC. V is TRBV27 and J is TRBJ2-7; D gene ambiguous. With 2 bases removed from V and 2 bases from J, the gap between germline ends came to 13 bases. CDR1 MNHEY and CDR2 SMNVEV come from the germline V gene (reference sequence). This CDR3 is built from 15 residues.

As regards this clonotype: A much larger clone sits a single nucleotide away, making a read error possible. The rearrangement links TRBV30 to TRBJ2-2, with 12 nucleotides matching TRBD2. Germline V lookup: CDR1 GTSNPN, CDR2 SVGIG (reference sequence). The CDR3 has 15 residues. CDR3 in amino acids: CASLAGGAQTGKLFF. The CDR3 nucleotides are TGTGCCTCTCTAGCGGGAGGGGCCCAAACCGGGAAGCTGTTTTTT.

The chain links TRBV28 to TRBJ1-2; D gene uncertain. Germline V lookup: CDR1 MDHEN, CDR2 SYDVKM. CDR3 length: 15 residues. V lost 2 bases, J lost 4 bases, and 14 bases lay in between. The CDR3 DNA sequence: TGTGCCAGCAGTTTAGCTTTAACGGGCTCCTATGGCTACACCTTC. Translation: CASSLALTGSYGYTF.

V gene TRBV28 combines with J gene TRBJ1-2, with 7 bases lining up with TRBD1. V was clipped by 4 bases and J by 9 bases; unmatched bases: 11. Germline CDR1 is MDHEN and CDR2 is SYDVKM. The CDR3 length is 14 residues. The CDR3 here is CASSSTGTAGRYTF. DNA of the CDR3: TGTGCCAGCAGTTCGACCGGGACAGCCGGACGCTACACCTTC.

Here the CDR3 DNA reads TGTGCCAGCAGCTCAGAGGGGTTAATGAGAGAGACCCAGTACTTC. Translated, it gives CASSSEGLMRETQYF. The rearrangement joins TRBV11-2 to TRBJ2-5; the D call may be TRBD1 or TRBD2 (5 bases each). This CDR3 region has 15 residues. V lost 4 bases and J 4 bases, leaving 16 bases between the germline ends. Germline CDR1 and CDR2: SGHAT and FQNNGV.

This clonotype appeared many times. This chain uses TRBV6-1 with TRBJ1-5, with 9 bases matching TRBD1. The CDR3 loop spans 14 amino acids. From germline, CDR1 is MNHNS and CDR2 SASEGT. J lost 6 bases, V lost 6 bases, and 6 bases had no gene match. DNA for the CDR3: TGTGCCAGCAGGACAGGGGGTCGAAGTCAGCCCCAGCATTTT. It encodes CASRTGGRSQPQHF.

This clonotype was observed a few times. With a much larger clone just one base away, this may be a read error. The genes are TRBV28 and TRBJ2-5; D is unresolved. V lost 3 bases and J 7 bases, leaving 6 bases between the germline ends. Germline assignment: CDR1 MDHEN and CDR2 SYDVKM. CDR3 length: 11 residues. The CDR3 here is CASSFGRTQYF. CDR3 DNA sequence: TGTGCCAGCAGTTTCGGTCGGACCCAGTACTTC.

This clonotype was observed a few times. This may be a read error: a much more frequent sequence differs by one nucleotide. Since the CDR3 does not end with the conserved phenylalanine or tryptophan, this likely comes from a read error. The chain combines TRBV28 with TRBJ2-1, with D tentatively TRBD1 or TRBD2 (6 bases each). The CDR3 spans 15 residues. V was shortened by 6 bases and J by 0 bases, with 12 bases between the two germline ends. Germline-derived CDR1 and CDR2 are MDHEN and SYDVKM. The CDR3 protein is CASRLRGLSYNEQFL. DNA of the CDR3: TGTGCCAGCAGGCTCAGGGGACTCTCCTACAATGAGCAGTTCCTC.

A few counts support this clonotype. V usage is TRBV6-2 or TRBV6-3 and J usage is TRBJ2-1; either TRBD1 or TRBD2 may supply D (5 bases each). Deletions cut 6 bases from V and 10 bases from J, with 22 bases between. CDR1 and CDR2 (germline): MNHEY, SVGEGT. The CDR3 is made up of 15 amino acids. The CDR3 DNA follows: TGTGCCAGCAGCCCTCGTCCTCCAGTGGGGGACGAGCAGTTCTTC. Amino acid sequence: CASSPRPPVGDEQFF.

This clonotype was seen at least ten times. The chain uses TRBV28 and TRBJ1-5; D unresolved. The CDR3 has 14 amino acids. V lost 8 bases and J lost 0, with 11 bases in between. Germline lookup yields CDR1 MDHEN and CDR2 SYDVKM. DNA of the CDR3: TGTGCCAGCCAATCTACGGATAGCAATCAGCCCCAGCATTTT. It codes for CASQSTDSNQPQHF.

Many counts were recorded for this clonotype. This chain uses TRBV9 with TRBJ2-7, with D maybe TRBD1 (5 bases). Germline CDR1 is SGDLS and CDR2 is YYNGEE. This CDR3 has 14 amino acids. The V end lost 0 bases, the J end lost 3 bases, and 10 bases lay between the germline ends. The CDR3 nucleotides are TGTGCCAGCAGCGTAGGTCTGGGGCACTACGAGCAGTACTTC. Translated: CASSVGLGHYEQYF.

This clonotype was seen repeatedly, ten times or more. The chain joins TRBV5-1 to TRBJ2-3, with TRBD2 identical over 7 bases. This CDR3 region has 14 residues. Germline lookup yields CDR1 SGHRS and CDR2 YFSETQ. J lost 11 bases, V lost 4 bases, and 13 bases had no gene match. CDR3 DNA sequence: TGCGCCAGCAGCCAGCCAAAACTAGCGTGGAGGCAGTATTTT. This sequence encodes CASSQPKLAWRQYF. Supplemented by reference TRBV5-1 and TRBJ2-3, the full variable domain reads KAGVTQTPRYLIKTRGQQVTLSCSPISGHRSVSWYQQTPGQGLQFLFEYFSETQRNKGNFPGRFSGRQFSNSRSEMNVSTLELGDSALYLCASSQPKLAWRQYFGPGTRLTVL.

For this clonotype: The junction departs from germline at one end; a sequencing error may be responsible. V and J are TRBV20-1 and TRBJ2-7; possible D gene TRBD2, 7 bases. Germline-derived CDR1 and CDR2 are DFQATT and SNEGSKA (reference sequence). The CDR3 runs 14 residues. CDR3 in DNA: TGCAGTGCTGGAGATTTAGGGGGGGCCTACGAGCAGTACTTC. Amino acids: CSAGDLGGAYEQYF.